Shown below are 32 T cell receptor beta chains from a single sample sequenced in a study of shared clonotypes between healthy human individuals. Assay: immunoSEQ multiplex PCR; the TCRdb copy retains only in-frame clones and omits some. Among hundreds of thousands of clones listed, approximately 79% were seen once. The sample comprised memory CD4+ T cells sorted from blood. Described subset: CD45RA-negative fraction. The source is a woman aged 25 to 39 in good health.

V usage is TRBV7-2 and J usage is TRBJ2-7; D uncertain. The ends were cut back, 3 bases at V and 6 bases at J, with 18 bases in the middle. Germline CDR1 is SGHTA and CDR2 is FQGNSA. The CDR3 consists of 15 residues. CDR3 loop: CASSFHPLPRSEQYF. The DNA for the CDR3 is TGTGCCAGCAGCTTCCATCCCCTACCGAGGAGCGAGCAGTACTTC.

J is TRBJ2-2 and V is TRBV5-1; D perhaps matches TRBD2 (5 bases). The CDR3 spans 15 residues. CDR1 and CDR2 from the germline V gene are SGHRS and YFSETQ. Trimming removed 1 base at V and 4 bases at J, with 11 bases between. CDR3 residues: CASSLSGWGTGELFF. The CDR3 DNA sequence: TGCGCCAGCAGCTTGAGCGGATGGGGCACCGGGGAGCTGTTTTTT.

The chain couples TRBV25-1 to TRBJ2-7; D remains unclear. The germline V gene encodes CDR1 MGHDK and CDR2 SYGVNS. Trimming pared 2 bases from V and 1 base from J, leaving 6 bases between. The CDR3 spans 13 residues. The chain's CDR3 is CASSEETSYEQYF. In nucleotides, the CDR3 is TGTGCCAGCAGTGAAGAGACATCCTACGAGCAGTACTTC.

The rearrangement joins TRBV27 to TRBJ1-5; D ambiguous. Trimming removed 4 bases from V and 5 bases from J, with 9 bases in between. There are 13 residues in the CDR3. CDR1 and CDR2 from the germline V gene are MNHEY and SMNVEV (reference sequence). CDR3 loop: CASSSSRDQPQHF. The CDR3 nucleotides are TGTGCCAGCAGTTCCTCCCGGGATCAGCCCCAGCATTTT.

V and J are TRBV2 and TRBJ1-5, with D possibly matching TRBD1 (6 bases). This CDR3 is 15 amino acids long. V was pared by 5 bases and J by 7 bases, with 18 bases between. Germline V gene sequence: CDR1 SNHLY, CDR2 FYNNEI. CDR3 sequence (DNA): TGTGCCAGCAGTCTACAGGGATCGGGCCTACAGCCCCAGCATTTT. This encodes CASSLQGSGLQPQHF.

Only a few counts were recorded for this clone. The genes are TRBV12-5 and TRBJ2-5, with D uncertain. V shed 3 bases and J shed 11 bases, with 10 bases lying between them. CDR1 and CDR2 (germline): LGHNT, FRNRAP. The CDR3 covers 11 residues. CDR3 in amino acids: CASGFMTPQYF. In nucleotides, the CDR3 is TGTGCTAGTGGTTTCATGACCCCTCAGTACTTC.

The rearrangement uses TRBV28 and TRBJ2-1; 9 nucleotides match TRBD2. CDR1 is MDHEN, CDR2 SYDVKM, per germline. This CDR3 contains 15 residues. J was trimmed by 7 bases and V by 6 bases; bases with no gene match: 10. This CDR3 reads CASRVEAGGRNEQFF. Here the CDR3 DNA reads TGTGCCAGCAGAGTCGAAGCGGGAGGACGAAATGAGCAGTTCTTC.

The chain has TRBV10-2 and TRBJ2-3, with a tentative D call TRBD1 (6 bases). This CDR3 is built from 14 residues. CDR1 is WSHSY and CDR2 is SAAADI in the germline V gene. Trimming removed 4 bases at V and 1 base at J, with 9 bases between. This CDR3 reads CASSGQGRTDTQYF. CDR3 nucleotide sequence: TGCGCCAGCAGTGGGCAGGGGCGCACAGATACGCAGTATTTT.

This clone was seen repeatedly, ten times or more. V and J are TRBV25-1 and TRBJ1-1; no firm D call. Trimming cost V 5 bases and J 4 bases, with 14 bases left between them. In germline, CDR1 is MGHDK, CDR2 SYGVNS. The CDR3 spans 14 residues. CDR3 sequence reads: CASSPLGGGTEAFF. DNA of the CDR3: TGTGCCAGCAGTCCCTTAGGTGGAGGCACTGAAGCTTTCTTT.

The chain links TRBV6-6 to TRBJ2-1; a possible D gene is TRBD2 (5 bases). Trimming left V 4 bases short and J 8 bases short, with 12 bases between. From germline, CDR1 is MNHNY and CDR2 SVGAGI (reference sequence). The CDR3 consists of 13 residues. The CDR3 nucleotides are TGTGCCAGCAGTTTACTAGGATCCGATGAGCAGTTCTTC. Amino acids: CASSLLGSDEQFF.

This sequence joins TRBV5-1 and TRBJ1-5; D uncertain. V was trimmed by 4 bases and J by 2 bases, leaving 7 bases between them. This CDR3 comprises 13 residues. Germline lookup yields CDR1 SGHRS and CDR2 YFSETQ. The CDR3 region is CASSRGGNQPQHF. As DNA, the CDR3 is TGCGCCAGCAGCCGGGGTGGCAATCAGCCCCAGCATTTT.

The V and J genes are TRBV21-1 and TRBJ2-4. TRBV21-1 is listed as a pseudogene. This CDR3 is built from 12 residues. The CDR3 DNA reads as TGTGCCAGCAGCAAAGTAAGGCCATATCAGCACTTC. As protein: CASSKVRPYQHF.

The chain employs TRBV27 and TRBJ2-3; TRBD2 might be the D (5 bases). The CDR3 is 13 residues long. Germline V gene sequence: CDR1 MNHEY, CDR2 SMNVEV (reference sequence). Trimming removed 5 bases at V and 4 bases at J, with 10 bases between. CDR3 sequence: CASSGSFADTQYF. The DNA for the CDR3 is TGTGCCAGCAGTGGGAGTTTCGCAGATACGCAGTATTTT.

This chain joins TRBV28 and TRBJ2-3; D may be TRBD1 (7 bases). Germline CDR1 MDHEN, CDR2 SYDVKM. This CDR3 is 14 amino acids long. Trimming shortened V by 5 bases and J by 2 bases, and 11 bases separated the two germline ends. CDR3 sequence reads: CASSAGGITDTQYF. The CDR3 region has the DNA TGTGCCAGCAGTGCAGGGGGGATCACAGATACGCAGTATTTT.

Notes on this clone: Other DNA sequences from this sample encode an identical CDR3 as well. The chain uses TRBV18 and TRBJ2-5, with D perhaps given as TRBD1 or TRBD2 (6 bases each). Germline values: CDR1 KGHSH, CDR2 LQKENI. This CDR3 has 13 residues. V was pared by 3 bases and J by 5 bases, with 10 bases between. In DNA, the CDR3 is TGTGCCAGCTCACCTCCGGGGGCGGAGACCCAGTACTTC. Protein: CASSPPGAETQYF.

The rearrangement uses TRBV4-1 and TRBJ2-7; 10 bases map to TRBD1. Germline CDR1 and CDR2: MGHRA and YSYEKL. The CDR3 runs to 15 residues. V lost 1 base to trimming and J lost 2 bases; unmatched junction nucleotides: 2. The CDR3 here is CASSQGDRGTYEQYF. CDR3 coding DNA: TGCGCCAGCAGCCAAGGGGACAGGGGAACCTACGAGCAGTACTTC.

The V gene is TRBV4-2, the J gene TRBJ2-5; 7 positions match TRBD2. The germline V gene encodes CDR1 LGHNA and CDR2 YNFKEQ. The CDR3 is 16 amino acids. Trimming took 0 bases from V and 6 from J; bases not matched to a gene: 10. Here the CDR3 DNA reads TGTGCCAGCAGCCAAGACGGCGGGAGCTCGGGAAAGACCCAGTACTTC. Amino acid sequence: CASSQDGGSSGKTQYF.

This chain uses TRBV25-1 with TRBJ2-1; 7 bases are a match to TRBD2. The CDR3 runs 16 residues. Germline CDR1 reads MGHDK; CDR2 reads SYGVNS. With 2 bases clipped from V and 0 bases from J, the junction kept 4 bases outside the gene matches. CDR3 residues: CASSEPRGSSYNEQFF. The CDR3 DNA sequence: TGTGCCAGCAGTGAACCGCGGGGGAGCTCCTACAATGAGCAGTTCTTC. Using reference TRBV25-1 and TRBJ2-1 for the parts outside the CDR3, the full variable domain is EADIYQTPRYLVIGTGKKITLECSQTMGHDKMYWYQQDPGMELHLIHYSYGVNSTEKGDLSSESTVSRIRTEHFPLTLESARPSHTSQYLCASSEPRGSSYNEQFFGPGTRLTVL.

V gene TRBV7-7 combines with J gene TRBJ2-3; possible D gene TRBD2, 6 bases. The ends were cut back, 3 bases at V and 0 bases at J, with 10 bases in the middle. Germline V lookup: CDR1 SSHAT, CDR2 FNYEAQ (reference sequence). The CDR3 contains 15 residues. CDR3 amino acids: CASSLAGTSTDTQYF. The CDR3 DNA sequence: TGTGCCAGCAGCTTGGCGGGAACTAGCACAGATACGCAGTATTTT.

This clone was counted a few times. The gene calls are TRBV5-6 and TRBJ2-7; D is perhaps TRBD1 (6 bases). Germline V gene data show CDR1 as SGHDT and CDR2 as YYEEEE. The CDR3 totals 16 residues. The V and J ends lost 4 bases and 0 bases respectively, with 17 bases between them. The CDR3 sequence is CASSRDDRKPSYEQYF. The CDR3 nucleotides read TGTGCCAGCAGCAGAGACGACAGGAAACCCTCCTACGAGCAGTACTTC.

The CDR3: CSVGTGTPEAFF. The CDR3 nucleotides are TGCAGCGTTGGAACCGGGACACCCGAAGCTTTCTTT. The chain has TRBV29-1 and TRBJ1-1; D is perhaps TRBD1 (6 bases). CDR1 SQVTM and CDR2 ANQGSEA come from the germline V gene. V lost 4 bases, J lost 8 bases, and 14 bases lay in between. The CDR3 covers 12 residues. Filled out from reference TRBV29-1 and TRBJ1-1, the complete variable domain reads SAVISQKPSRDICQRGTSLTIQCQVDSQVTMMFWYRQQPGQSLTLIATANQGSEATYESGFVIDKFPISRPNLTFSTLTVSNMSPEDSSIYLCSVGTGTPEAFFGQGTRLTVV.

This chain uses TRBV28 with TRBJ1-3; 12 nucleotides match TRBD1. Germline V lookup: CDR1 MDHEN, CDR2 SYDVKM. The CDR3 has 15 amino acids. With 5 bases clipped from V and 10 bases from J, the junction kept 9 bases outside the gene matches. CDR3 region: CASSDWGQGARTIYF. The DNA of the CDR3 is TGTGCCAGCAGTGATTGGGGACAGGGGGCGAGAACCATATATTTT.

The chain recombines TRBV10-1 with TRBJ1-4; no firm D call. The CDR3 is 15 residues long. Trimming removed 2 bases at V and 3 bases at J, with 10 bases between. Germline V gene data show CDR1 as WNHNN and CDR2 as SYGVQD (reference sequence). The CDR3 sequence is CASSESGPPNEKLFF. The CDR3 nucleotides are TGCGCCAGCAGTGAGAGTGGACCACCTAATGAAAAACTGTTTTTT.

V gene TRBV28 combines with J gene TRBJ2-7, with 16 bases fitting TRBD2. This CDR3 is built from 15 residues. Trimming removed 7 bases from V and 7 bases from J; junction bases left unmatched: 7. CDR1 and CDR2 from the germline V gene are MDHEN and SYDVKM. The CDR3 region has the DNA TGTGCCAGCAAGCCCGGGACTAGCGGGAGGGAAGAGCAGTACTTC. This codes for CASKPGTSGREEQYF.

V gene TRBV2 combines with J gene TRBJ1-1; D perhaps matches TRBD1 (6 bases). CDR1 is SNHLY, CDR2 FYNNEI, per germline. Trimming removed 2 bases at V and 4 bases at J, with 14 bases between. This CDR3 region has 15 residues. The CDR3 DNA reads TGTGCCAGCAGTGAATTTCAGGGGCACGGCACTGAAGCTTTCTTT. It translates to CASSEFQGHGTEAFF.

This chain joins TRBV5-1 and TRBJ1-2; D might be TRBD1 (5 bases). CDR1 SGHRS and CDR2 YFSETQ come from the germline V gene. The CDR3 consists of 18 residues. The V and J ends lost 0 bases and 0 bases respectively, with 18 bases between them. The CDR3 region is CASSLGPSGLGTNYGYTF. DNA for the CDR3: TGCGCCAGCAGCTTGGGACCCTCAGGGTTGGGAACTAACTATGGCTACACCTTC. The whole variable domain, filled in from reference TRBV5-1 and TRBJ1-2, reads KAGVTQTPRYLIKTRGQQVTLSCSPISGHRSVSWYQQTPGQGLQFLFEYFSETQRNKGNFPGRFSGRQFSNSRSEMNVSTLELGDSALYLCASSLGPSGLGTNYGYTFGSGTRLTVV.

The chain joins TRBV27 to TRBJ1-3, with 7 bases identical to TRBD1. The CDR3 sequence is 14 residues long. In germline, CDR1 is MNHEY, CDR2 SMNVEV (reference sequence). V gave up 6 bases and J gave up 4 bases; unmatched junction bases: 6. CDR3 residues: CASRVTGAGNTIYF. The CDR3, as DNA: TGTGCCAGCAGGGTTACAGGGGCCGGAAACACCATATATTTT.

The V and J genes are TRBV6-4 and TRBJ1-2; the match to TRBD1 covers 9 bases. The V gene's germline CDR1 is MRHNA and CDR2 SNTAGT. V shed 6 bases and J 5 bases; nucleotides not matched to a gene: 7. The CDR3 is made up of 14 amino acids. The CDR3 bases are TGTGCCAGCAGCCTCACTGGGACAGGGTATGGCTACACCTTC. Protein: CASSLTGTGYGYTF.

The rearrangement joins TRBV27 to TRBJ1-2; the D gene is possibly TRBD1 (5 bases). Germline loops: CDR1 MNHEY, CDR2 SMNVEV (reference sequence). The CDR3 is made up of 12 amino acids. V was trimmed by 7 bases and J by 5 bases, leaving 11 bases between them. For the CDR3, the DNA is TGTGCCAGCAAGGGACCGCGATATGGCTACACCTTC. Its protein product is CASKGPRYGYTF.

J is TRBJ2-7 and V is TRBV27, with D perhaps TRBD2 (5 bases). Germline loops: CDR1 MNHEY, CDR2 SMNVEV (reference sequence). The ends were cut back, 6 bases at V and 0 bases at J, with 12 bases in the middle. The CDR3 is made up of 14 amino acids. The CDR3 spells CASSTKRYSYEQYF. For the CDR3, the DNA is TGTGCCAGCAGCACTAAGCGGTACTCCTACGAGCAGTACTTC.

This clone was recorded only once. The rearrangement links TRBV2 to TRBJ1-1; tentative D call: TRBD1 (5 bases). V shed 6 bases and J shed 6 bases, with 20 bases lying between them. CDR3 length: 15 amino acids. Germline CDR1 and CDR2: SNHLY and FYNNEI. Here the CDR3 reads CASRSKEGVQAEAFF. The CDR3 DNA reads TGTGCCAGCAGGTCCAAGGAAGGGGTTCAAGCTGAAGCTTTCTTT.

Comment on this clone: Other DNA sequences from this sample encode an identical CDR3 as well. The chain links TRBV7-3 to TRBJ2-5, with 7 bases fitting TRBD1. In germline, CDR1 is SGHTA, CDR2 FQGTGA. J lost 4 bases, V lost 5 bases, and 4 bases had no gene match. This CDR3 spans 13 amino acids. CDR3 residues: CASSRDRGETQYF. CDR3 in DNA: TGTGCCAGCAGCCGGGACAGAGGAGAGACCCAGTACTTC.